What follows are 30 T cell receptor beta chains derived from one specimen sequenced in a study of blood T cell repertoires in COVID-19. Profiling relied on immunoSEQ multiplex PCR, and the TCRdb table lists in-frame clones only, not all of them. Among around 110,000 clones listed, 71% were seen once. The source material was peripheral blood. These receptor sequences come from a human donor with acute or convalescent COVID-19. The donor label of this sample is uncertain.

With respect to this clone: One end of the junction fails to match germline, which may point to a read error. The chain carries TRBV30 and TRBJ2-1, with 15 nucleotides matching TRBD2. In germline, CDR1 is GTSNPN, CDR2 SVGIG (reference sequence). CDR3 length equals 14 residues. The CDR3 DNA follows: TGTGCCTGGAGCGGACTAGCGGGGGGGCCAACTTCAATCTTC. Encoded protein: CAWSGLAGGPTSIF.

This clone was observed a few times. The chain uses TRBV15 and TRBJ1-2; 7 bases line up with TRBD1. CDR1 LNHNV and CDR2 YYDKDF come from the germline V gene (reference sequence). CDR3 size: 16 residues. Losses at the gene ends were 2 bases for V and 5 bases for J; bases not matched to a gene: 11. CDR3 nucleotide sequence: TGTGCCACCAGCAGAAAACGGGACAGTGAGGGGTATGGCTACACCTTC. Translation: CATSRKRDSEGYGYTF. Looking up the rest from reference TRBV15 and TRBJ1-2 gives the full variable domain: DAMVIQNPRYQVTQFGKPVTLSCSQTLNHNVMYWYQQKSSQAPKLLFHYYDKDFNNEADTPDNFQSRRPNTSFCFLDIRSPGLGDTAMYLCATSRKRDSEGYGYTFGSGTRLTVV.

The V call is TRBV5-8, the J call TRBJ1-3; D is unresolved. From germline, CDR1 is SGHTS and CDR2 YDEGEE. V was pared by 4 bases and J by 0 bases, with 11 bases between. The CDR3 length is 15 residues. The CDR3 loop reads CASSPGLFSGNTIYF. In DNA form, the CDR3 reads TGTGCCAGCAGCCCAGGACTCTTCTCTGGAAACACCATATATTTT.

CDR3 DNA sequence: TGTGCCAGCAGTTCACAGGGGCCAGCAACTAATGAAAAACTGTTTTTT. This sequence encodes CASSSQGPATNEKLFF. The rearrangement joins TRBV6-6 to TRBJ1-4, with TRBD1 matching 7 bases. V trimming: 4 bases; J trimming: 0 bases; junction bases outside the gene matches: 5. Germline V gives CDR1 MNHNY, CDR2 SVGAGI (reference sequence). The CDR3 is made up of 16 amino acids.

The chain has TRBV5-1 and TRBJ2-7, with 13 bases fitting TRBD2. J gave up 3 bases and V 3 bases, and 9 bases lay outside the gene matches. Germline V gives CDR1 SGHRS, CDR2 YFSETQ. The CDR3 has 17 amino acids. The CDR3 region has the DNA TGCGCCAGCAGCTATTCCCCGACTAGCGGGGGGATCTACGAGCAGTACTTC. Translated, it gives CASSYSPTSGGIYEQYF.

The chain links TRBV6-5 to TRBJ2-5, with D possibly matching TRBD1 (5 bases). Trimming removed 5 bases at V and 1 base at J, with 14 bases between. The germline CDR1 and CDR2 sequences are MNHEY and SVGAGI. CDR3 length: 15 residues. Here the CDR3 DNA reads TGTGCCAGCAGTAATCTCGGGCAGGGCCAAGAGACCCAGTACTTC. It is translated as CASSNLGQGQETQYF.

The chain employs TRBV6-5 and TRBJ1-3; possibly TRBD1 for D (6 bases). Trimming cost V 6 bases and J 2 bases, with 14 bases left between them. Germline loops: CDR1 MNHEY, CDR2 SVGAGI. This CDR3 region has 15 residues. The CDR3 reads CASSPTGRTGNTIYF. The CDR3 DNA reads TGTGCCAGCAGCCCGACAGGACGCACTGGAAACACCATATATTTT.

The V gene is TRBV6-1, the J gene TRBJ2-2, with 7 bases that match TRBD2. The CDR3 contains 16 residues. V was clipped by 2 bases and J by 9 bases; unmatched bases: 12. Per the germline V gene, CDR1 is MNHNS and CDR2 is SASEGT. This chain's CDR3 is CASSENFGGGGWELFF. In DNA form, the CDR3 reads TGTGCCAGCAGTGAAAATTTTGGGGGGGGTGGCTGGGAGCTGTTTTTT.

CDR3 amino acids: CASSYSSQGGYSPLHF. The DNA for the CDR3 is TGTGCCAGCAGTTACTCCTCCCAGGGAGGGTATTCACCCCTCCACTTT. The chain combines TRBV6-5 with TRBJ1-6, with a tentative D call TRBD1 (5 bases). Germline values: CDR1 MNHEY, CDR2 SVGAGI. The V end was cut by 0 bases, the J end by 8 bases, with 14 bases between. The CDR3 extends over 16 amino acids.

The V and J genes are TRBV2 and TRBJ1-1; D remains unclear. The CDR3 spans 14 residues. CDR1 and CDR2 (germline): SNHLY, FYNNEI. Trimming shortened V by 4 bases and J by 1 base, and 10 bases separated the two germline ends. The CDR3 DNA follows: TGTGCCAGCAGTGGCGCACAGCAGAACACTGAAGCTTTCTTT. It codes for CASSGAQQNTEAFF.

This chain links TRBV27 with TRBJ1-4; a possible D gene is TRBD1 (6 bases). There are 14 residues in the CDR3. V lost 5 bases to trimming and J lost 8 bases, with 15 bases between them. Germline values: CDR1 MNHEY, CDR2 SMNVEV (reference sequence). The CDR3 spells CASSTQGFREKLFF. In DNA, the CDR3 is TGTGCCAGCAGTACTCAGGGGTTTCGGGAAAAACTGTTTTTT. Based on the CDR3 plus reference TRBV27 and TRBJ1-4, the full variable domain is EAQVTQNPRYLITVTGKKLTVTCSQNMNHEYMSWYRQDPGLGLRQIYYSMNVEVTDKGDVPEGYKVSRKEKRNFPLILESPSPNQTSLYFCASSTQGFREKLFFGSGTQLSVL.

A few counts support this clone. The chain uses TRBV7-2 and TRBJ2-2; no clear D. Trimming pared 0 bases from V and 0 bases from J, leaving 5 bases between. This CDR3 contains 15 residues. Germline V gives CDR1 SGHTA, CDR2 FQGNSA. CDR3 DNA: TGTGCCAGCAGCTTAGCCGCTACGAACACCGGGGAGCTGTTTTTT. Translated, it gives CASSLAATNTGELFF.

The CDR3 here is CASTSAASGAYEQYF. The CDR3 region has the DNA TGTGCCAGCACCTCTGCGGCTAGCGGCGCCTACGAGCAGTACTTC. This chain joins TRBV19 and TRBJ2-7; 7 bases fit TRBD2. The CDR3 covers 15 residues. CDR1 is LNHDA, CDR2 SQIVND, per germline (reference sequence). V gave up 9 bases and J gave up 2 bases; unmatched junction bases: 13. Filled out from reference TRBV19 and TRBJ2-7, the complete variable domain reads DGGITQSPKYLFRKEGQNVTLSCEQNLNHDAMYWYRQDPGQGLRLIYYSQIVNDFQKGDIAEGYSVSREKKESFPLTVTSAQKNPTAFYLCASTSAASGAYEQYFGPGTRLTVT.

This clone was found once. J is TRBJ1-1 and V is TRBV18, with D perhaps matching TRBD1 (6 bases). The CDR3 is made up of 16 amino acids. Germline V gives CDR1 KGHSH, CDR2 LQKENI. V lost 4 bases to trimming and J lost 3 bases, with 18 bases between them. CDR3 DNA: TGTGCCAGCTCACTATCCTCGCCAGGGGCCCACACTGAAGCTTTCTTT. Its protein is CASSLSSPGAHTEAFF.

In its sample, this clone was seen a few times. The rearrangement links TRBV7-2 to TRBJ2-7, with D possibly being TRBD2 (5 bases). V gave up 5 bases and J gave up 3 bases, with 5 bases separating them. Germline V gene sequence: CDR1 SGHTA, CDR2 FQGNSA. The CDR3 length is 11 residues. CDR3 amino acids: CASSDYYEQYF. For the CDR3, the DNA is TGTGCCAGCAGCGACTACTACGAGCAGTACTTC.

The J gene is TRBJ1-6, the V gene TRBV3-1 (or the pseudogene TRBV3-2); tentatively, D is TRBD1 (6 bases). Germline V CDR1 and CDR2: LGHDT, YNNKEL (reference sequence). The CDR3 totals 14 residues. V was pared by 3 bases and J by 6 bases, with 9 bases between. This CDR3 reads CASSQTDSNSPLHF. CDR3 DNA sequence: TGTGCCAGCAGCCAGACGGACAGTAATTCACCCCTCCACTTT.

The rearrangement links TRBV14 to TRBJ2-5, with TRBD2 matching over 9 bases. In germline, CDR1 is SGHDN, CDR2 FVKESK. Trimming at V came to 4 bases and at J to 3 bases, leaving 3 bases not matched to a gene. The CDR3 sequence is 14 residues long. CDR3 DNA: TGTGCCAGCAGCCGCAGACTAGCGGAAGAGACCCAGTACTTC. It yields the protein CASSRRLAEETQYF.

The rearrangement uses TRBV5-4 and TRBJ2-7; the D is unclear. CDR1 is SGHNT and CDR2 is YYREEE in the germline V gene (reference sequence). The CDR3 sequence is 13 residues long. V was clipped by 1 base and J by 6 bases, with 11 bases between them. The CDR3: CASSLYLVGEQYF. The CDR3 DNA follows: TGTGCCAGCAGCTTGTATCTAGTTGGCGAGCAGTACTTC.

The CDR3 DNA reads as TGTGCCAGCAGCCCCGGGAACTATGGCTACACCTTC. Protein sequence: CASSPGNYGYTF. The chain has TRBV28 and TRBJ1-2; D gene unclear. The CDR3 sequence is 12 residues long. CDR1 and CDR2 (germline): MDHEN, SYDVKM. V was cut by 6 bases and J by 2 bases, with 7 bases left in between.

This clone was counted a single time. V and J are TRBV7-8 and TRBJ1-6, with D perhaps TRBD1 (6 bases). Germline V gives CDR1 SGHVS, CDR2 FQNEAQ. The CDR3 loop spans 14 amino acids. Trimming took off 6 bases at V and 6 bases at J, with 12 bases between the two ends. As DNA, the CDR3 is TGTGCCAGCAGTCTAGGGGGGGGTAATTCACCCCTCCACTTT. Protein: CASSLGGGNSPLHF. The variable domain in full, completed from reference TRBV7-8 and TRBJ1-6, reads GAGVSQSPRYKVAKRGQDVALRCDPISGHVSLFWYQQALGQGPEFLTYFQNEAQLDKSGLPSDRFFAERPEGSVSTLKIQRTQQEDSAVYLCASSLGGGNSPLHFGNGTRLTVT.

This chain uses TRBV18 with TRBJ1-2; D unresolved. Germline loops: CDR1 KGHSH, CDR2 LQKENI. V gave up 2 bases and J gave up 4 bases, with 8 bases separating them. The CDR3 sequence is 13 residues long. The DNA of the CDR3 is TGTGCCAGCTCACCAGAACATTCCTATGGCTACACCTTC. This gives the protein CASSPEHSYGYTF.

The chain links TRBV10-2 to TRBJ1-1; 7 bases line up with TRBD1. Germline loops: CDR1 WSHSY, CDR2 SAAADI. CDR3 length: 12 amino acids. Trimming took 8 bases from V and 8 from J; bases not matched to a gene: 8. CDR3 coding DNA: TGCGCCAGCTCTACTACAGGGGTCGAAGCTTTCTTT. Translating it yields CASSTTGVEAFF.

In this sample, this clone turned up a few times. The chain uses TRBV12-3 or TRBV12-4 and TRBJ2-2, with D tentatively TRBD2 (5 bases). This CDR3 is 12 amino acids long. V shed 5 bases and J shed 6 bases, with 7 bases lying between them. CDR3 protein: CASSPRAGELFF. The DNA of the CDR3 is TGTGCCAGCAGTCCGAGGGCCGGGGAGCTGTTTTTT.

V is TRBV5-1 and J is TRBJ1-2; TRBD1 aligns across 7 bases. CDR3 length: 14 residues. With 0 bases clipped from V and 4 bases from J, the junction kept 3 bases outside the gene matches. The germline V gene has CDR1 SGHRS and CDR2 YFSETQ. The CDR3 bases are TGCGCCAGCAGCTTGGGACAGGGTCGCTATGGCTACACCTTC. Translation gives CASSLGQGRYGYTF.

V is TRBV6-6 and J is TRBJ1-2, with a tentative D call TRBD1 (6 bases). V was clipped by 2 bases and J by 2 bases, with 12 bases between them. CDR3 length equals 15 residues. In germline, CDR1 is MNHNY, CDR2 SVGAGI (reference sequence). The CDR3 sequence is CASSYAVRGNYGYTF. For the CDR3, the DNA is TGTGCCAGCAGTTACGCAGTAAGGGGGAACTATGGCTACACCTTC.

The CDR3: CATGGRGDLNTEAFF. CDR3 DNA: TGTGCCACGGGGGGCCGGGGGGACCTGAACACTGAAGCTTTCTTT. The chain joins TRBV15 to TRBJ1-1; weak D call: TRBD1 (6 bases). The V gene's germline CDR1 is LNHNV and CDR2 YYDKDF (reference sequence). The CDR3 loop spans 15 amino acids. V lost 9 bases, J lost 0 bases, and 17 bases lay in between.

The chain employs TRBV5-1 and TRBJ2-3; D call uncertain. The CDR3 sequence is 14 residues long. The germline V gene has CDR1 SGHRS and CDR2 YFSETQ. V lost 0 bases to trimming and J lost 5 bases, with 10 bases between them. As DNA, the CDR3 is TGCGCCAGCAGCTTGGGAGGAATAGGAGATACGCAGTATTTT. As protein: CASSLGGIGDTQYF.

The chain joins TRBV28 to TRBJ2-7, with TRBD1 matching 8 bases. V lost 5 bases to trimming and J lost 1 base; unmatched junction nucleotides: 4. The CDR3 contains 14 residues. Germline V CDR1 and CDR2: MDHEN, SYDVKM. CDR3 region: CASSPGDRSYEQYV. In DNA, the CDR3 is TGTGCCAGCAGTCCGGGGGACAGGTCCTACGAGCAGTACGTC.

Only one count was recorded for this clone. The chain uses TRBV4-1 and TRBJ1-1; no definite D call. CDR3 length equals 15 residues. V lost 4 bases to trimming and J lost 6 bases, with 18 bases between them. CDR1 and CDR2 from the germline V gene are MGHRA and YSYEKL. CDR3 residues: CASSLGEIGSSEAFF. CDR3 bases: TGCGCCAGCAGCCTCGGAGAGATAGGGAGCTCTGAAGCTTTCTTT.

The table lists this clone with a count of one. Distinct nucleotide sequences in the sample also encode this CDR3. This chain joins TRBV30 and TRBJ1-2; D possibly corresponds to TRBD1 (5 bases). Trimming removed 5 bases from V and 8 bases from J, with 18 bases in between. This CDR3 comprises 13 residues. CDR1 is GTSNPN and CDR2 is SVGIG in the germline V gene (reference sequence). The CDR3 DNA is TGTGCCTGGGGTTGGGGGGGACGTCGGGGCTACACCTTC. It encodes CAWGWGGRRGYTF.